Sequencing of this T cell receptor (beta chain) was carried out in a study of post-analysis software for immune sequencing data. Overall study findings and caveats: Co-batched samples clustered tightly together by F measure. Relative to controls, patients had several TRBV segments at higher frequency, with TRBV5-6, TRBV5-1 and TRBV20-1 among these.

Unique molecular identifiers tagged the TCR beta cDNA libraries. TCRdb re-called the PCR reads through MiXCR, storing one row per CDR3 protein. The sample lists 700,000 to 800,000 distinct CDR3 sequences; about 32% were seen once. This CDR3 spans 14 amino acids. V trimming: 2 bases; J trimming: 8 bases; junction bases outside the gene matches: 8. This clonotype has more than one count but fewer than ten. Its antigen remains unknown. Sequencing input: blood. The genes are TRBV12-3 or TRBV12-4 and TRBJ1-2, with 7 nucleotides matching TRBD1. The sequence was obtained from a girl aged 5-17 years with multiple sclerosis. The CDR3 bases are TGTGCCAGCAGTTTAATGAGGGCAGGGGGAGGCTACACCTTC. As protein: CASSLMRAGGGYTF.